The clone carrying this T cell receptor beta chain was observed at least ten times. As yet, its antigen is unknown. Exclusion criteria comprised uncontrolled infection, other autoimmune disease, pregnancy or lactation. The record originates from a study of T cells in Graves' hyperthyroidism and ophthalmopathy. Study-level points and caveats: From stable hyperthyroidism, ophthalmopathy was separated by a 13 V-J model.

V was trimmed by 1 base and J by 6 bases, leaving 4 bases between them. This CDR3 contains 11 residues. Looked up from germline, CDR1 is MNHNS and CDR2 is SASEGT. Amplified TCR beta CDR3 regions came from RNA transcripts. In the first-round RT-PCR of the TCR CDR3, the HTBI primer set was used. A single record per CDR3 protein comes from TCRdb applying MiXCR to the multiplex PCR reads. Here the sample spans approximately 620,000 distinct CDR3 sequences, about 16% being singletons. This TCR was sampled from a woman aged 40 to 49 with Graves' ophthalmopathy. The rearrangement uses TRBV6-1 and TRBJ2-7; D gene unclear. The sequenced sample was blood. In DNA form, the CDR3 reads TGTGCCAGCAGTGAAGTTTTCGAGCAGTACTTC. Translating gives CASSEVFEQYF.